This T cell receptor beta chain was identified in a study of CD8+CD57+ T cells in acquired aplastic anemia. General study points: Controls did not differ significantly from patients in CD8+ Simpson's diversity.

V shed 5 bases and J shed 8 bases, with 15 bases lying between them. This CDR3 is built from 14 residues. Using genomic DNA as the template, TCR beta VDJ and CDR3 profiling was carried out. TCRdb analysed the reads with MiXCR anew, one entry per CDR3 protein. Of fewer than 250,000 distinct CDR3 sequences listed, 40% to 50% are singletons. Patients who underwent sequencing had shown CD8+CD57+ cell expansion by flow cytometry. All participating patients were living with severe acquired aplastic anemia. The blood sampling took place in patients who had so far received no therapy. This clonotype was seen repeatedly, ten times or more. Its target is not known.

This chain connects TRBV12-3 or TRBV12-4 to TRBJ2-2; the D gene is possibly TRBD2 (7 bases). The receptor comes from a human donor with aplastic anemia. Sample: sorted CD4+, CD8+, or CD8+CD57+ T cells (not recorded which) from PBMCs. The CDR3: CASSPIAGAGELFF. CDR3 sequence (DNA): TGTGCCAGCAGTCCCATCGCGGGGGCTGGGGAGCTGTTTTTT.